This T cell receptor (beta chain) was observed in a study of T cells after yellow fever vaccination. Study at large: CD3, CD45RA, CCR7 and CD95 guided sorting of the EM, EMRA, CM and Tscm memory subsets.

Study-level points and caveats: Clonotypes found in both CD4 and CD8 compartments made up a small share.

Germline V gives CDR1 DFQATT, CDR2 SNEGSKA (reference sequence). The CDR3 spans 14 residues. With V trimmed by 5 bases and J by 3 bases, 5 bases remained unmatched. TCRdb recomputed calls from the 5' RACE reads with MiXCR, one row per CDR3 protein. Of some 4,500 distinct CDR3 sequences in the sample, 3.5% to 4.5% were seen once. This clonotype showed up many times. This specimen was PBMCs, either bulk or a sorted T-cell subset (CD4+, CD8+, memory, or dextramer-sorted; not recorded which), taken 15 days after the yellow fever booster vaccination. The rearrangement joins TRBV20-1 to TRBJ2-3, with TRBD1 matching over 10 bases. The TCR was taken from a man younger than 40 who received the YFV17D yellow fever vaccine. CDR3 amino acids: CSAHRDRGTDTQYF. As DNA, the CDR3 is TGCAGTGCTCATAGGGACAGGGGAACAGATACGCAGTATTTT.